The rows below give T cell receptor beta chains drawn from one sample of a study of identical twins. TCRdb analysed the 5' RACE reads with MiXCR anew, one entry per CDR3 protein. The sample holds roughly 770,000 distinct CDR3 sequences, 15% to 20% seen once. The same sample was also used in a study of T cells expressing NK-cell markers.

Sequencing was performed on PBMCs. The receptors stem from a woman aged 18 to 35 in good health. Each CDR3 is given with its conserved first and last residue. A D gene is named only where the DNA matches it firmly. Clone sizes are given selectively: once, few, many, or a class where the clone is expanded.

length: 12
D: -
J: TRBJ2-3
size: few
V: TRBV20-1
DNA: TGCAGTGCTAGACGGCGCACAGATACGCAGTATTTT
CDR3: CSARRRTDTQYF

length: 17
D: TRBD2
J: TRBJ2-7
size: once
V: TRBV11-2
DNA: TGTGCCAGCAGCTCCAGGGGGACTAGCGGAGGGGACTACGAGCAGTACTTC
CDR3: CASSSRGTSGGDYEQYF

length: 12
D: -
J: TRBJ2-7
size: few
V: TRBV20-1
DNA: TGCAGTGCTAGTACCAGGGGCAACGAGCAGTACTTC
CDR3: CSASTRGNEQYF

length: 16
D: TRBD2
J: TRBJ2-5
size: few
V: TRBV5-6
DNA: TGTGCCAGCAGCTTTATCTACGCGGGGGGCGTAGAGACCCAGTACTTC
CDR3: CASSFIYAGGVETQYF

length: 16
D: TRBD2
J: TRBJ2-3
size: many
V: TRBV29-1
DNA: TGCAGCGCCCCCGGTAGGGCTAGCGGGAGTCCAGATACGCAGTATTTT
CDR3: CSAPGRASGSPDTQYF

length: 14
D: -
J: TRBJ2-3
size: few
V: TRBV5-6
DNA: TGTGCCAGCAGCGTTGACATTTTCACAGATACGCAGTATTTT
CDR3: CASSVDIFTDTQYF

length: 12
D: -
J: TRBJ1-1
size: few
V: TRBV29-1
DNA: TGCAGCGGTGCCAGGGCGAACACTGAAGCTTTCTTT
CDR3: CSGARANTEAFF

length: 11
D: -
J: TRBJ2-7
size: -
V: TRBV20-1
DNA: TGCAGTGCTAGCCATACGTACGAGCAGTACTTC
CDR3: CSASHTYEQYF

length: 13
D: -
J: TRBJ1-2
size: -
V: TRBV7-9
DNA: TGTGCCAGCAGCTTAATATGGGAGTCTGGCTACACCTTC
CDR3: CASSLIWESGYTF

length: 18
D: TRBD1
J: TRBJ1-1
size: -
V: TRBV5-1
DNA: TGCGCCAGCAGCTCGAATTGGGACAGTCCTTTCTTGAACACTGAAGCTTTCTTT
CDR3: CASSSNWDSPFLNTEAFF

length: 15
D: TRBD2
J: TRBJ2-5
size: -
V: TRBV9
DNA: TGTGCCAGCAGCGCCCCGGGAGCGGGGCAAGAGACCCAGTACTTC
CDR3: CASSAPGAGQETQYF

length: 13
D: TRBD2
J: TRBJ2-7
size: -
V: TRBV5-1
DNA: TGCGCCAGCAGCTTTAGAGCGGGAGGCAAGCAGTACTTC
CDR3: CASSFRAGGKQYF

length: 16
D: TRBD2
J: TRBJ2-5
size: -
V: TRBV18
DNA: TGTGCCAGCTCTCCCTACACCGCAGCGGGAAAAGAGACCCAGTACTTC
CDR3: CASSPYTAAGKETQYF

length: 14
D: TRBD2
J: TRBJ2-3
size: few
V: TRBV20-1
DNA: TGCAGTGCTCTTAGCGGGGGGGCAGAGGATACGCAGTATTTT
CDR3: CSALSGGAEDTQYF

length: 13
D: -
J: TRBJ2-3
size: -
V: TRBV6-5
DNA: TGTGCCAGCAGTTACACCCGCGCAGATACGCAGTATTTT
CDR3: CASSYTRADTQYF

length: 14
D: -
J: TRBJ2-7
size: -
V: TRBV19
DNA: TGTGCCAGTAGTATAGGGGGCAACCTTTACGAGCAGTACTTC
CDR3: CASSIGGNLYEQYF

length: 16
D: -
J: TRBJ2-7
size: -
V: TRBV11-2
DNA: TGTGCCAGCAGCACCCGGGACGTCAAGAAAGCCTACGAGCAGTACTTC
CDR3: CASSTRDVKKAYEQYF

length: 15
D: -
J: TRBJ1-1
size: -
V: TRBV6-5
DNA: TGTGCCAGCAGTTACTCGACAGGCATGAACACTGAAGCTTTCTTT
CDR3: CASSYSTGMNTEAFF

length: 16
D: TRBD1
J: TRBJ2-2
size: -
V: TRBV20-1
DNA: TGCACCAGTCCCGAGACAGGGGAAGAATGGACCGGGGAGCTGTTTTTT
CDR3: CTSPETGEEWTGELFF

length: 13
D: -
J: TRBJ2-3
size: few
V: TRBV11-2
DNA: TGTGCCAGCAGCTTTAATGTAGCAGATACGCAGTATTTT
CDR3: CASSFNVADTQYF

length: 14
D: TRBD2
J: TRBJ2-3
size: few
V: TRBV12-3/TRBV12-4
DNA: TGTGCCAGCAGGGGACTAGCGGGGGAGCATACGCAGTATTTT
CDR3: CASRGLAGEHTQYF

length: 16
D: -
J: TRBJ2-6
size: -
V: TRBV20-1
DNA: TGCAGTGCTAGAGATACTGCAGGGACTGGGGCCAACGTCCTGACTTTC
CDR3: CSARDTAGTGANVLTF

length: 14
D: -
J: TRBJ1-2
size: -
V: TRBV21-1
DNA: TGTGCCAGCAGCAAAGCCAGGGTTGTAGATGGCTACACCTTC
CDR3: CASSKARVVDGYTF

length: 13
D: -
J: TRBJ1-1
size: -
V: TRBV18
DNA: TGTGCCAGCTCGCGCGACGGGAACGCTGAAGCTTTCTTT
CDR3: CASSRDGNAEAFF

length: 14
D: TRBD1
J: TRBJ2-4
size: -
V: TRBV20-1
DNA: TGCAGTGCTAGAGGGGGACAGGGCCTAGACATTCAGTACTTC
CDR3: CSARGGQGLDIQYF

length: 14
D: TRBD2
J: TRBJ2-4
size: -
V: TRBV5-1
DNA: TGCGCCAGCAGCCTAATAGCGGGGGCAGACATTCAGTACTTC
CDR3: CASSLIAGADIQYF

length: 13
D: -
J: TRBJ2-2
size: -
V: TRBV2
DNA: TGTGCCAGCAGCTCCGAAGGGGTCGGGGAGCTGTTTTTT
CDR3: CASSSEGVGELFF

length: 16
D: -
J: TRBJ1-2
size: -
V: TRBV15
DNA: TGTGCCACCAGCAGAGATCTTCGAGTAGGGGTTTATGGCTACACCTTC
CDR3: CATSRDLRVGVYGYTF

length: 13
D: -
J: TRBJ2-7
size: -
V: TRBV10-3
DNA: TGTGCCATCAACAGGGCCACCTCCTACGAGCAGTACTTC
CDR3: CAINRATSYEQYF

length: 16
D: TRBD1
J: TRBJ1-4
size: few
V: TRBV6-1
DNA: TGTGCCAGCGGCTGGGAAAGCGACAGGGTACGAGAAAAACTGTTTTTT
CDR3: CASGWESDRVREKLFF

length: 13
D: -
J: TRBJ2-7
size: many
V: TRBV12-3/TRBV12-4
DNA: TGTGCCAGCAGTTTGGGACGGGCCTACGAGCAGTACTTC
CDR3: CASSLGRAYEQYF

length: 13
D: TRBD2
J: TRBJ2-1
size: few
V: TRBV10-3
DNA: TGTGCCATAGGACTAGCGGGAGAACCTGAGCAGTTCTTC
CDR3: CAIGLAGEPEQFF

length: 14
D: -
J: TRBJ2-3
size: -
V: TRBV6-2/TRBV6-3
DNA: TGTGCCAGCAGTTTCGGACAGAACACAGATACGCAGTATTTT
CDR3: CASSFGQNTDTQYF

length: 16
D: TRBD2
J: TRBJ2-7
size: -
V: TRBV6-2/TRBV6-3
DNA: TGTGCCAGCAGTTACTGGAAGCGGGACGGGGGCTACGAGCAGTACTTC
CDR3: CASSYWKRDGGYEQYF

length: 15
D: -
J: TRBJ2-1
size: -
V: TRBV6-4
DNA: TGTGCCAGCAGTGACACCGGCTCGGACTACAATGAGCAGTTCTTC
CDR3: CASSDTGSDYNEQFF

length: 15
D: TRBD2
J: TRBJ2-3
size: -
V: TRBV20-1
DNA: TGCAGTGCCACGCCTCTAGCGGGAGGTAGAGATACGCAGTATTTT
CDR3: CSATPLAGGRDTQYF

length: 15
D: -
J: TRBJ2-1
size: many
V: TRBV20-1
DNA: TGCAGTGCCTACCGGCCTAGCGAGTCTAACAATGAGCAGTTCTTC
CDR3: CSAYRPSESNNEQFF

length: 15
D: -
J: TRBJ2-2
size: -
V: TRBV7-2
DNA: TGTGCCAGCAGCTTAGTCCCAGTGAACACCGGGGAGCTGTTTTTT
CDR3: CASSLVPVNTGELFF

length: 13
D: -
J: TRBJ2-7
size: few
V: TRBV20-1
DNA: TGCAGTGCTAGTGGGCGCGGGACGGTGGAGCAGTACTTC
CDR3: CSASGRGTVEQYF

length: 13
D: -
J: TRBJ2-7
size: -
V: TRBV20-1
DNA: TGCAGTGCCCTCCCGGGCCCGGGTCACGAGCAGTACTTC
CDR3: CSALPGPGHEQYF

length: 13
D: -
J: TRBJ2-1
size: few
V: TRBV18
DNA: TGTGCCAGCTCCCCTTTGGGTGACAATGAGCAGTTCTTC
CDR3: CASSPLGDNEQFF

length: 13
D: -
J: TRBJ2-7
size: few
V: TRBV3-1
DNA: TGTGCCAGCAGCCTCATAACTGGGAGCGAGCAGTACTTC
CDR3: CASSLITGSEQYF

length: 15
D: TRBD2
J: TRBJ2-7
size: -
V: TRBV19
DNA: TGTGCCAGTGCCCTGAGCGGGAGAGGCTCCTACGAGCAGTACTTC
CDR3: CASALSGRGSYEQYF

length: 15
D: -
J: TRBJ2-2
size: -
V: TRBV5-1
DNA: TGCGCCAGCAGCCGTTCCAATGGGAACACCGGGGAGCTGTTTTTT
CDR3: CASSRSNGNTGELFF

length: 12
D: TRBD2
J: TRBJ2-1
size: -
V: TRBV20-1
DNA: TGCAGTGCTAGATTACTAGCGGATGAGCAGTTCTTC
CDR3: CSARLLADEQFF

length: 15
D: TRBD1
J: TRBJ2-2
size: few
V: TRBV25-1
DNA: TGTGCCAGCAGTGAAGGGGACAGGGACACCGGGGAGCTGTTTTTT
CDR3: CASSEGDRDTGELFF

length: 15
D: -
J: TRBJ2-7
size: few
V: TRBV7-9
DNA: TGTGCCAGCAGCTTAGGGGTGGCAGGGGTCGGCGAGCAGTACTTC
CDR3: CASSLGVAGVGEQYF

length: 14
D: TRBD1
J: TRBJ1-6
size: few
V: TRBV5-1
DNA: TGCGCCAGCAGCACCGGGACAGTAGGTTCACCCCTCCACTTT
CDR3: CASSTGTVGSPLHF

length: 14
D: TRBD2
J: TRBJ2-7
size: -
V: TRBV20-1
DNA: TGCAGTGCGACGAATAGCGGGAGGACCTACGAGCAGTACTTC
CDR3: CSATNSGRTYEQYF

length: 13
D: -
J: TRBJ2-5
size: few
V: TRBV6-2/TRBV6-3
DNA: TGTGCCAGCAGACACCCCGGTACGGAGACCCAGTACTTC
CDR3: CASRHPGTETQYF

length: 14
D: -
J: TRBJ1-2
size: -
V: TRBV19
DNA: TGTGCCAGTAGTATCTGGACAGCGGTATCGGGCTACACCTTC
CDR3: CASSIWTAVSGYTF

length: 19
D: TRBD2
J: TRBJ2-1
size: -
V: TRBV15
DNA: TGTGCCACCAGTTTCGGCCCTGCTGCTAGCGGGAGACAGGGGAATGAGCAGTTCTTC
CDR3: CATSFGPAASGRQGNEQFF

length: 12
D: -
J: TRBJ2-1
size: -
V: TRBV6-2/TRBV6-3
DNA: TGTGCCAGCAGACCCCGGAGCGCCCAGCAGTTCTTC
CDR3: CASRPRSAQQFF

length: 15
D: TRBD2
J: TRBJ2-1
size: few
V: TRBV6-2/TRBV6-3
DNA: TGTGCCAGCAGTCTAGCGGGAGGGCCCCACAATGAGCAGTTCTTC
CDR3: CASSLAGGPHNEQFF

length: 13
D: -
J: TRBJ2-1
size: few
V: TRBV6-2/TRBV6-3
DNA: TGTGCCGTAATTGGCAATGTAAGGGCTGAGCAGTTCTTC
CDR3: CAVIGNVRAEQFF

length: 14
D: -
J: TRBJ1-6
size: -
V: TRBV12-3/TRBV12-4
DNA: TGTGCCAGCACCCTCACAGGAGCGTATTCACCCCTCCACTTT
CDR3: CASTLTGAYSPLHF